A selection of T cell receptor beta chains follows, all from one sample in a study of a mutant IDH1 vaccine in newly diagnosed glioma. Some clones are missing from TCRdb's copy, which holds only in-frame ones; the method was immunoSEQ multiplex PCR. The table lists some 130,000 clones, roughly 75% of them singletons. These receptors have no identified antigens. Specimen: PBMCs, collected from a glioma patient whose treatment included an IDH1 peptide vaccine. These receptors came from a middle-aged man with glioma. Each CDR3 is given with its conserved first and last residue. A D gene is named only where the DNA matches it firmly. Clone size is stated in some rows and not others, as once, few, many or a class when expanded.

V: TRBV9; size: NA; D: TRBD1; J: TRBJ2-1; CDR3: CASSVEQGNEQFF; DNA: TGTGCCAGCAGCGTAGAACAGGGGAACGAGCAGTTCTTC
V: TRBV25-1; size: NA; D: NA; J: TRBJ1-2; CDR3: CASSASGAYGYTF; DNA: TGTGCCAGCAGTGCCTCAGGGGCCTATGGCTACACCTTC
V: TRBV2; size: NA; D: TRBD2; J: TRBJ2-2; CDR3: CASSGLAGGRGTGELFF; DNA: TGTGCCAGCAGTGGACTAGCGGGGGGGCGCGGCACCGGGGAGCTGTTTTTT
V: TRBV7-2; size: few; D: NA; J: TRBJ1-5; CDR3: CASSFGHQPQHF; DNA: TGTGCCAGCAGCTTTGGCCATCAGCCCCAGCATTTT
V: TRBV10-3; size: NA; D: NA; J: TRBJ1-5; CDR3: CAIKGGGNQPQHF; DNA: TGTGCCATCAAAGGGGGTGGCAATCAGCCCCAGCATTTT
V: TRBV9; size: NA; D: TRBD2; J: TRBJ2-7; CDR3: CASSLSGRLDEQYF; DNA: TGTGCCAGCAGCTTAAGCGGGAGGCTCGACGAGCAGTACTTC
V: TRBV7-9; size: NA; D: NA; J: TRBJ2-3; CDR3: CASSLAEMDTQYF; DNA: TGTGCCAGCAGCTTAGCGGAGATGGATACGCAGTATTTT
V: TRBV27; size: NA; D: NA; J: TRBJ2-2; CDR3: CASSFRGTGELFF; DNA: TGTGCCAGCAGTTTTAGGGGAACCGGGGAGCTGTTTTTT
V: TRBV6-6; size: NA; D: NA; J: TRBJ2-2; CDR3: CASSPLIGELFF; DNA: TGTGCCAGCAGTCCACTTATCGGGGAGCTGTTTTTT
V: TRBV10-3; size: NA; D: NA; J: TRBJ2-3; CDR3: CAISDRGLTIPSTDTQYF; DNA: TGTGCCATCAGTGACCGGGGGCTGACAATTCCTAGCACAGATACGCAGTATTTT
V: TRBV28; size: once; D: NA; J: TRBJ2-5; CDR3: CASRDLETQYF; DNA: TGTGCCAGCAGGGATTTGGAGACCCAGTACTTC
V: TRBV2; size: NA; D: TRBD1; J: TRBJ1-2; CDR3: CASRDRVYGYTF; DNA: TGTGCCAGCAGGGACAGGGTGTATGGCTACACCTTC
V: TRBV5-8; size: NA; D: NA; J: TRBJ2-7; CDR3: CASSFRGGGLTYEQYF; DNA: TGTGCCAGCAGCTTTCGGGGAGGGGGGTTGACCTACGAGCAGTACTTC
V: TRBV4-3; size: NA; D: NA; J: TRBJ1-1; CDR3: CASSQDRGRTEAFF; DNA: TGCGCCAGCAGCCAAGATAGAGGGCGTACTGAAGCTTTCTTT
V: TRBV4-2; size: NA; D: NA; J: TRBJ2-2; CDR3: CASSQDRGATTGELFF; DNA: TGTGCCAGCAGCCAAGATCGAGGAGCGACCACCGGGGAGCTGTTTTTT
V: TRBV2; size: NA; D: NA; J: TRBJ1-4; CDR3: CASSEHQGRGLFF; DNA: TGTGCCAGCAGTGAACATCAGGGAAGGGGACTGTTTTTT
V: TRBV11-2; size: NA; D: NA; J: TRBJ2-1; CDR3: CASSQGGRGPYNEQFF; DNA: TGTGCCAGCAGCCAAGGTGGGCGGGGCCCCTACAATGAGCAGTTCTTC
V: TRBV5-1; size: NA; D: NA; J: TRBJ2-2; CDR3: CASRRTESTGELFF; DNA: TGCGCCAGCAGGCGGACAGAGTCCACCGGGGAGCTGTTTTTT
V: TRBV9; size: NA; D: TRBD2; J: TRBJ2-1; CDR3: CASSASSGSYNEQFF; DNA: TGTGCCAGCAGCGCCTCTAGCGGATCCTACAATGAGCAGTTCTTC
V: TRBV30; size: few; D: NA; J: TRBJ1-1; CDR3: CAWSVESNTEAFF; DNA: TGTGCCTGGAGTGTTGAGTCGAACACTGAAGCTTTCTTT
V: TRBV13; size: NA; D: TRBD2; J: TRBJ2-7; CDR3: CASSLWGGRGYEQYF; DNA: TGTGCCAGCAGCTTATGGGGCGGGAGAGGTTACGAGCAGTACTTC
V: TRBV2; size: NA; D: TRBD1; J: TRBJ2-7; CDR3: CASSAGTAYEQYF; DNA: TGTGCCAGCAGCGCCGGGACAGCCTACGAGCAGTACTTC
V: TRBV9; size: NA; D: NA; J: TRBJ1-5; CDR3: CASKTTGNQPQHF; DNA: TGTGCCAGCAAAACCACGGGCAATCAGCCCCAGCATTTT
V: TRBV7-8; size: NA; D: NA; J: TRBJ2-7; CDR3: CASSFSQRADRYEQYF; DNA: TGTGCCAGCAGCTTTTCGCAGCGGGCAGATCGGTACGAGCAGTACTTC
V: TRBV9; size: few; D: NA; J: TRBJ2-1; CDR3: CASSGGTGAEQFF; DNA: TGTGCCAGCAGCGGTGGAACGGGGGCTGAGCAGTTCTTC
V: TRBV19; size: NA; D: NA; J: TRBJ1-5; CDR3: CASSIRAEGGQPQHF; DNA: TGTGCCAGTAGTATAAGGGCCGAGGGAGGCCAGCCCCAGCATTTT
V: TRBV11-2; size: NA; D: TRBD2; J: TRBJ2-2; CDR3: CASSGTRGELFF; DNA: TGTGCCAGCAGCGGGACTAGGGGGGAGCTGTTTTTT
V: TRBV6-5; size: few; D: NA; J: TRBJ1-6; CDR3: CASSPAGNSPLHF; DNA: TGTGCCAGCAGTCCCGCAGGGAATTCACCCCTCCACTTT
V: TRBV7-6; size: NA; D: TRBD2; J: TRBJ2-3; CDR3: CASSLGLAGGTDTQYF; DNA: TGTGCCAGCAGCTTAGGGTTAGCGGGAGGCACAGATACGCAGTATTTT
V: TRBV27; size: once; D: NA; J: TRBJ2-7; CDR3: CASSTRQPSPYEQYF; DNA: TGTGCCAGCAGTACCCGCCAGCCGTCACCCTACGAGCAGTACTTC
V: TRBV19; size: NA; D: NA; J: TRBJ1-1; CDR3: CASSRGAWALNTEAFF; DNA: TGTGCCAGTAGTAGGGGGGCCTGGGCGTTGAACACTGAAGCTTTCTTT
V: TRBV9; size: few; D: NA; J: TRBJ2-6; CDR3: CASSVGSLGANVLTF; DNA: TGTGCCAGCAGCGTAGGGTCTCTTGGGGCCAACGTCCTGACTTTC
V: TRBV5-1; size: few; D: NA; J: TRBJ1-2; CDR3: CASSLGQGDKGYTF; DNA: TGCGCCAGCAGCTTGGGTCAGGGAGACAAGGGCTACACCTTC
V: TRBV10-3; size: once; D: NA; J: TRBJ1-5; CDR3: CAISEGTGSSNQPQHF; DNA: TGTGCCATCAGTGAGGGAACAGGGAGTAGCAATCAGCCCCAGCATTTT
V: TRBV9; size: NA; D: TRBD1; J: TRBJ2-5; CDR3: CASSFRQGQETQYF; DNA: TGTGCCAGCAGCTTTCGACAGGGGCAAGAGACCCAGTACTTC
V: TRBV6-5; size: NA; D: NA; J: TRBJ2-1; CDR3: CASSYGSTYNEQFF; DNA: TGTGCCAGCAGTTACGGGAGTACGTACAATGAGCAGTTCTTC
V: TRBV7-2; size: NA; D: TRBD1; J: TRBJ1-5; CDR3: CASSPGQPGGGPQHF; DNA: TGTGCCAGCAGCCCGGGGCAGCCAGGGGGAGGGCCCCAGCATTTT
V: TRBV4-3; size: NA; D: TRBD2; J: TRBJ2-3; CDR3: CASSQHRGGTQYF; DNA: TGCGCCAGCAGCCAACACCGGGGGGGTACGCAGTATTTT
V: TRBV5-4; size: NA; D: NA; J: TRBJ2-3; CDR3: CASSTGLETSTDTQYF; DNA: TGTGCCAGCAGCACGGGACTCGAAACTAGCACAGATACGCAGTATTTT
V: TRBV25-1; size: NA; D: NA; J: TRBJ1-5; CDR3: CASSELGTNQPQHF; DNA: TGTGCCAGCAGTGAATTAGGGACAAATCAGCCCCAGCATTTT
V: TRBV23-1; size: NA; D: NA; J: TRBJ2-7; CDR3: CASSQSACHEQYF; DNA: TGCGCCAGCAGTCAATCTGCTTGCCACGAGCAGTACTTC
V: TRBV19; size: NA; D: NA; J: TRBJ1-2; CDR3: CASILTPQGSYGYTF; DNA: TGTGCCAGTATTCTAACGCCTCAGGGGAGCTATGGCTACACCTTC
V: TRBV15; size: NA; D: TRBD2; J: TRBJ2-4; CDR3: CATSRSLAVVAKNIQYF; DNA: TGTGCCACCAGCAGGAGCCTAGCGGTCGTGGCCAAAAACATTCAGTACTTC
V: TRBV5-1; size: NA; D: NA; J: TRBJ2-7; CDR3: CASSSGGAPYEQYF; DNA: TGCGCCAGCAGCTCAGGGGGGGCTCCCTACGAGCAGTACTTC
V: TRBV2; size: NA; D: TRBD2; J: TRBJ2-3; CDR3: CAKTSGITDTQYF; DNA: TGTGCCAAGACTAGCGGGATCACAGATACGCAGTATTTT
V: TRBV4-3; size: once; D: NA; J: TRBJ1-4; CDR3: CASSQRRAETVNEKLFF; DNA: TGCGCCAGCAGCCAAAGGAGGGCCGAGACAGTTAATGAAAAACTGTTTTTT
V: TRBV13; size: NA; D: NA; J: TRBJ2-3; CDR3: CASSPGTSTDTQYF; DNA: TGTGCCAGCAGCCCCGGGACTAGCACAGATACGCAGTATTTT
V: TRBV9; size: NA; D: TRBD2; J: TRBJ2-1; CDR3: CASSDPPGLASEQFF; DNA: TGTGCCAGCAGCGATCCCCCGGGACTAGCTTCCGAGCAGTTCTTC
V: TRBV19; size: NA; D: TRBD1; J: TRBJ2-6; CDR3: CASSVLTGESSGANVLTF; DNA: TGTGCCAGTAGTGTGCTAACAGGGGAATCCTCTGGGGCCAACGTCCTGACTTTC
V: TRBV19; size: NA; D: NA; J: TRBJ2-1; CDR3: CASSVPGIAYNEQFF; DNA: TGTGCCAGTAGTGTTCCGGGAATCGCCTACAATGAGCAGTTCTTC
V: TRBV19; size: NA; D: TRBD2; J: TRBJ2-3; CDR3: CASSIGRGGRTDTQYF; DNA: TGTGCCAGTAGTATCGGACGGGGGGGCCGCACAGATACGCAGTATTTT
V: TRBV10-1; size: NA; D: TRBD1; J: TRBJ1-5; CDR3: CASSESTGGDQPQHF; DNA: TGCGCCAGCAGTGAGTCCACAGGGGGGGATCAGCCCCAGCATTTT
V: TRBV7-9; size: NA; D: NA; J: TRBJ2-6; CDR3: CASSLPASGANVLTF; DNA: TGTGCCAGCAGCTTACCGGCCTCTGGGGCCAACGTCCTGACTTTC
V: TRBV5-1; size: once; D: TRBD1; J: TRBJ1-2; CDR3: CASTGTGVYGYTF; DNA: TGCGCCAGCACCGGGACAGGGGTCTATGGCTACACCTTC
V: TRBV14; size: NA; D: NA; J: TRBJ1-2; CDR3: CASSRPGIHGYTF; DNA: TGTGCCAGCAGCCGACCAGGGATTCATGGCTACACCTTC
V: TRBV28; size: NA; D: NA; J: TRBJ2-2; CDR3: CASSSTTGELFF; DNA: TGTGCCAGCAGTTCCACGACCGGGGAGCTGTTTTTT
V: TRBV6-6; size: NA; D: NA; J: TRBJ2-1; CDR3: CASSYRGVGYNEQFF; DNA: TGTGCCAGCAGTTACAGGGGAGTAGGCTACAATGAGCAGTTCTTC
V: TRBV7-9; size: once; D: TRBD2; J: TRBJ2-1; CDR3: CASRTGLAGGSSYNEQFF; DNA: TGTGCCAGCAGGACGGGACTAGCGGGGGGCTCCTCCTACAATGAGCAGTTCTTC
V: TRBV7-2; size: NA; D: NA; J: TRBJ1-3; CDR3: CASSQEPHSGNTIYF; DNA: TGTGCCAGCAGCCAGGAGCCCCACTCTGGAAACACCATATATTTT